The source of this T cell receptor beta chain is a study of shared clonotypes between healthy human individuals. Study details: Aged 18 to 49, the donors were a couple of women and three men.

The germline gives CDR1 MDHEN, CDR2 SYDVKM. Trimming stripped 7 bases from V and 1 base from J, with 17 bases between. This CDR3 comprises 15 residues. Study-wide points: Despite large depth, sorted-subset datasets appeared incompletely sequenced. Generation probability values for non-shared clonotypes were lower than those for clonotypes shared by all four donors.

Note on this clone: Its antigen is unknown.

Some clones are missing from TCRdb's copy, which holds only in-frame ones; the method was immunoSEQ multiplex PCR. The table lists roughly 410,000 clones, approximately 97% of them singletons. The TCR was taken from a man aged 25-45 years in good health. The rearrangement joins TRBV28 to TRBJ2-7; D not resolved. Sequenced material: memory CD8+ T cells sorted from blood. The sample's subset: CD45RO+ cells pooled with CCR7-negative TemRA cells. For the CDR3, the DNA is TGTGCCAGCACCAAAAGACGCATACATTCCTACGAGCAGTACTTC. Protein: CASTKRRIHSYEQYF.